This T cell receptor beta chain derives from a study of long-term antiretroviral therapy in people with HIV. Inclusion required at least two post-ART and at least one pre-ART PBMC samples. The immunoSEQ assay was v3.0, run at survey level. Clones were sequenced by immunoSEQ multiplex PCR, and TCRdb holds only the in-frame ones, with some missing. The sample contains about 35,000 clones, roughly four fifths of which appear only once. Trimming shortened V by 4 bases and J by 1 base, and 10 bases separated the two germline ends. Germline V gene data show CDR1 as SGHTA and CDR2 as FQGTGA. This CDR3 is built from 14 residues.

The chain links TRBV7-3 to TRBJ1-1; tentatively, D is TRBD1 (6 bases). The specimen comprised unsorted PBMCs, sampled 1 year after starting antiretroviral therapy. This clonotype was sampled from a man younger than 30 with HIV. In DNA, the CDR3 is TGTGCCAGCAGCTCAGGGACACCGAACACTGAAGCTTTCTTT. It codes for CASSSGTPNTEAFF.